This T cell receptor (beta chain) was observed in a study of cytomegalovirus exposure and HLA in healthy donors. After removal of 7 bases from V and 4 bases from J, the junction contained 13 bases not matched to a gene. The CDR3 has 15 amino acids. Germline CDR1 MDHEN, CDR2 SYDVKM. To note about this clone: What it binds is not known.

60 Vbeta and 13 Jbeta primers were used in PCR. Sequenced by immunoSEQ multiplex PCR; TCRdb stores in-frame clones only, minus some. In the table there are roughly 97,000 clones, around 80% of which are singletons. Study-level points and caveats: Later analysis demonstrated an association between a missense DCLRE1C variant and TCR beta V- and J-gene trimming.

The rearrangement uses TRBV28 and TRBJ2-7; 7 bases fit TRBD1. The material sequenced was PBMCs. The receptor's source is a woman aged 40 to 55 in good health and CMV-seronegative. As DNA, the CDR3 is TGTGCCAGCACCTCTCCGGGACAGTTTGCGTACGAGCAGTACTTC. It specifies CASTSPGQFAYEQYF.